Only one count was recorded for the clone carrying this T cell receptor (beta chain). TCRdb's copy holds only in-frame clones and misses some; the assay was immunoSEQ multiplex PCR. The sample has roughly 700,000 clones, roughly 90% seen once. This entry is derived from a study of shared T cell receptors in the human thymus. The CDR3 is 16 amino acids. CDR1 is LNHDA, CDR2 SQIVND, per germline (reference sequence). J lost 4 bases, V lost 0 bases, and 6 bases had no gene match. The same specimen was also included in a second study, on human thymus T cells. As reported in that work: It was healthy Finnish infants having corrective surgery for congenital heart defects who were the donors. Corrective cardiac operations yielded the resected thymus tissue. Thymic and blood repertoires showed apparently biased V and J gene usage. Related research has reported that thymic repertoires overlap highly among unrelated individuals.

Material: thymocytes. The source of this sequence is a boy younger than two with a congenital heart defect. The rearrangement uses TRBV19 and TRBJ2-1, with TRBD2 matching 7 bases. The CDR3 is CASSIDRGDQYNEQFF. The DNA of the CDR3 is TGTGCCAGTAGTATAGATCGGGGGGACCAATACAATGAGCAGTTCTTC. Combining the CDR3 with reference TRBV19 and TRBJ2-1 gives the whole variable domain DGGITQSPKYLFRKEGQNVTLSCEQNLNHDAMYWYRQDPGQGLRLIYYSQIVNDFQKGDIAEGYSVSREKKESFPLTVTSAQKNPTAFYLCASSIDRGDQYNEQFFGPGTRLTVL.